The following is a T cell receptor (beta chain) sequence with its context. Clones were sequenced by immunoSEQ multiplex PCR, and TCRdb holds only the in-frame ones, with some missing. This sample yields around 94,000 clones, of which around 84% are seen a single time; 4.5% belongs to the top ten. This specimen belongs to a study of blood T cell repertoires in COVID-19. The overall study: Samples came from the United States, Italy and Spain, spanning acute and convalescent COVID-19.

Sequencing was done on a sample of peripheral blood. The sequence came from a human donor in a cohort sampled during active COVID-19.

The CDR3 region is CASGLPPDWIAKNIQYF. Written as DNA, the CDR3 is TGTGCTAGTGGTTTGCCCCCGGACTGGATAGCCAAAAACATTCAGTACTTC. The chain couples TRBV12-5 to TRBJ2-4, with D possibly being TRBD2 (5 bases). Looked up from germline, CDR1 is LGHNT and CDR2 is FRNRAP. The CDR3 sequence is 17 residues long. V lost 2 bases and J lost 0, with 14 bases in between. The variable domain in full, with the rest retrieved from reference TRBV12-5 and TRBJ2-4, is DARVTQTPRHKVTEMGQEVTMRCQPILGHNTVFWYRQTMMQGLELLAYFRNRAPLDDSGMPKDRFSAEMPDATLATLKIQPSEPRDSAVYFCASGLPPDWIAKNIQYFGAGTRLSVL.